This is a list of T cell receptor beta chains from one sample in a study of tumor-infiltrating lymphocytes in oesophageal squamous cell carcinoma. TCRdb ran MiXCR on the PCR reads and lists one entry per CDR3 protein. The top ten clones hold almost 7% of a sample with under 20,000 distinct CDR3 sequences, 30% to 50% of them seen once. The sample comprised blood. Receptors originate from a male donor with esophageal squamous cell carcinoma. CDR3s include the opening cysteine and the closing phenylalanine or tryptophan. The D gene is left open where the match is weak. Some rows mark clone size as missing; the rest say once, few, many or name a class of expanded clone.

TRBV28	.	TRBJ2-5	.	CASSLYGGGRQETQYF	TGTGCCAGCAGTTTATACGGGGGAGGCCGACAAGAGACCCAGTACTTC
TRBV7-2	.	TRBJ2-3	.	CASSNGLSDTQYF	TGTGCCAGCAGCAACGGCCTATCAGATACGCAGTATTTT
TRBV19	.	TRBJ2-5	.	CASSPVGGRRSETQYF	TGTGCCAGTAGTCCAGTGGGGGGTCGGAGGAGTGAGACCCAGTACTTC
TRBV6-1	medium-sized	TRBJ2-1	.	CASSRLAFGNEQFF	TGTGCCAGCAGTAGGCTAGCCTTCGGTAATGAGCAGTTCTTC
TRBV7-2	few	TRBJ2-1	.	CASSLNRGGDEQFF	TGTGCCAGCAGCTTAAACCGCGGCGGGGATGAGCAGTTCTTC
TRBV11-2	many	TRBJ1-2	TRBD1	CASTTPQGGYGYTF	TGTGCCAGCACCACGCCGCAGGGGGGATATGGCTACACCTTC
TRBV19	many	TRBJ2-3	TRBD1	CASISGQGAGDTQYF	TGTGCCAGTATTTCCGGACAGGGGGCAGGGGATACGCAGTATTTT
TRBV10-2	.	TRBJ2-3	TRBD2	CASIRTSGGDTQYF	TGCGCCAGCATCCGGACTAGCGGGGGAGATACGCAGTATTTT
TRBV28	few	TRBJ2-7	.	CASSLGGEGGSYNEQYF	TGTGCCAGCAGTTTGGGGGGGGAGGGGGGCTCCTACAATGAGCAGTACTTC
TRBV6-1	medium-sized	TRBJ1-6	.	CASSSGYSPLHF	TGTGCCAGCAGTTCAGGTTATTCACCCCTCCACTTT
TRBV5-1	medium-sized	TRBJ2-5	.	CASSYNSGERETQYF	TGCGCCAGCAGCTACAATTCAGGGGAAAGAGAGACCCAGTACTTC
TRBV12-3/TRBV12-4	many	TRBJ2-7	TRBD1	CASSWTGGGFLDEQYF	TGTGCCAGCAGTTGGACAGGGGGCGGTTTTTTGGACGAGCAGTACTTC
TRBV6-5	once	TRBJ2-7	.	CASSYTALRGSEQYF	TGTGCCAGCAGTTACACGGCCCTCAGGGGTAGCGAGCAGTACTTC
TRBV6-1	.	TRBJ2-5	.	CASRSPRGGARKETQYF	TGTGCCAGCCGGTCCCCTAGGGGGGGGGCCCGGAAAGAGACCCAGTACTTC
TRBV6-5	many	TRBJ1-6	.	CASSYWGDSPLHF	TGTGCCAGCAGTTACTGGGGAGATTCACCCCTCCACTTT
TRBV6-8	.	TRBJ2-5	.	CASRGPLSYDEQYF	TGTGCCAGCAGGGGACCGCTCTCCTACGATGAGCAGTACTTC
TRBV28	few	TRBJ2-1	.	CASSTTMVLPPYNEQFF	TGTGCCAGCAGTACCACTATGGTCCTTCCGCCCTACAATGAGCAGTTCTTC
TRBV7-9	.	TRBJ2-3	TRBD2	CASSRTSGGAFIDTQYF	TGTGCCAGCAGCCGGACTAGCGGGGGGGCTTTTATAGATACGCAGTATTTT
TRBV20-1	few	TRBJ2-1	.	CSASPLANYNEQFF	TGCAGTGCTTCCCCGCTAGCAAACTACAATGAGCAGTTCTTC
TRBV6-1	.	TRBJ1-2	.	CASSPRYGYTF	TGTGCCAGCAGTCCTAGATACGGCTACACCTTC
TRBV7-6	.	TRBJ2-1	TRBD2	CASSLEAGTRVDEQFF	TGTGCCAGCAGCTTAGAGGCGGGGACTAGAGTGGATGAGCAGTTCTTC
TRBV10-2	medium-sized	TRBJ2-1	.	CASSELWPDSYNEQFF	TGCGCCAGCAGTGAGTTGTGGCCGGACAGCTACAATGAGCAGTTCTTC
TRBV6-1	.	TRBJ1-4	.	CASSPSGEEVEKLFF	TGTGCCAGCAGTCCGTCAGGGGAGGAGGTTGAAAAACTGTTTTTT
TRBV28	.	TRBJ2-5	.	CSTGEQQETQYF	TGTTCTACGGGAGAGCAGCAAGAGACCCAGTACTTC
TRBV7-6	once	TRBJ2-5	TRBD2	CASSSGLAGGQETQYF	TGTGCCAGCAGCTCGGGACTAGCGGGAGGGCAAGAGACCCAGTACTTC
TRBV27	once	TRBJ1-1	TRBD1	CASSLTGGPHEAFF	TGTGCCAGCAGTTTGACAGGGGGCCCCCATGAAGCTTTCTTT
TRBV18	few	TRBJ2-1	.	CASSPLGSSANEQFF	TGTGCCAGCTCACCACTAGGAAGTTCCGCCAATGAGCAGTTCTTC
TRBV7-3	.	TRBJ1-4	.	CASSLTGGEKLFF	TGTGCCAGCAGCTTAACGGGGGGTGAAAAACTGTTTTTT
TRBV6-6	.	TRBJ1-5	.	CASSSETYSNQPQHF	TGTGCCAGCAGTTCAGAAACTTATAGCAATCAGCCCCAGCATTTT
TRBV5-5	many	TRBJ1-2	TRBD1	CASSLLGQANYGYTF	TGTGCCAGCAGCCTACTGGGACAGGCGAACTATGGCTACACCTTC
TRBV9	.	TRBJ2-5	TRBD2	CASSANAGGQETQYF	TGTGCCAGCAGCGCTAACGCGGGGGGTCAAGAGACCCAGTACTTC